These 25 T cell receptor beta chains were sequenced from one sample in a study of lymphopenia after photon versus proton radiotherapy. Some clones are missing from TCRdb's copy, which holds only in-frame ones; the method was immunoSEQ multiplex PCR. The sample contains roughly 30,000 clones, about 93% of which appear only once. The sample here was peripheral blood, taken from a patient treated with photon-based radiotherapy. These receptors were taken from a woman between 45 and 60 years old with cholangiocarcinoma.

A single count supports this clone. The rearrangement joins TRBV7-2 to TRBJ2-1; 10 bases line up with TRBD1. CDR3 length: 13 amino acids. Germline V gives CDR1 SGHTA, CDR2 FQGNSA. V lost 7 bases to trimming and J lost 10 bases; unmatched junction nucleotides: 7. CDR3 sequence reads: CASTGQGYREQFF. Here the CDR3 DNA reads TGTGCCAGCACGGGACAGGGGTATCGGGAGCAGTTCTTC.

This clone was counted a few times. This sequence joins TRBV6-6 and TRBJ1-2, with D unresolved. Trimming took off 8 bases at V and 4 bases at J, with 11 bases between the two ends. Germline V gene lookup returns CDR1 MNHNY and CDR2 SVGAGI (reference sequence). This CDR3 region has 12 residues. The CDR3 spells CASWATGYGYTF. The CDR3 DNA reads TGTGCCAGCTGGGCCACTGGCTATGGCTACACCTTC.

The V and J genes are TRBV12-5 and TRBJ2-1; D is undetermined. The CDR3 has 12 amino acids. The germline gives CDR1 LGHNT, CDR2 FRNRAP. V was trimmed by 7 bases and J by 6 bases, leaving 10 bases between them. CDR3 amino acids: CASARIANEQFF. CDR3 sequence (DNA): TGTGCTAGTGCGCGGATCGCCAATGAGCAGTTCTTC. The full variable domain, in which reference TRBV12-5 and TRBJ2-1 provide the parts outside the CDR3, is DARVTQTPRHKVTEMGQEVTMRCQPILGHNTVFWYRQTMMQGLELLAYFRNRAPLDDSGMPKDRFSAEMPDATLATLKIQPSEPRDSAVYFCASARIANEQFFGPGTRLTVL.

The chain couples TRBV18 to TRBJ2-3; D gene ambiguous. CDR1 KGHSH and CDR2 LQKENI come from the germline V gene. The CDR3 spans 15 residues. Trimming took off 3 bases at V and 1 base at J, with 11 bases between the two ends. CDR3 in amino acids: CASSPSAGGTDTQYF. For the CDR3, the DNA is TGTGCCAGCTCACCTTCAGCAGGAGGCACAGATACGCAGTATTTT.

The chain employs TRBV5-5 and TRBJ1-2, with D uncertain. Germline CDR1 and CDR2: SGHKS and YYEKEE (reference sequence). This CDR3 contains 14 residues. V lost 4 bases and J 4 bases, leaving 14 bases between the germline ends. The CDR3 sequence is CASSPLPSGYGYTF. The CDR3 DNA is TGTGCCAGCAGCCCCCTCCCGTCAGGCTATGGCTACACCTTC.

The chain recombines TRBV4-3 with TRBJ1-2; D is possibly TRBD1 (5 bases). The V gene lost 8 bases and the J gene lost 3 bases, with 13 bases spanning the gap. CDR3 length: 13 amino acids. CDR1 is LGHNA and CDR2 is YSLEER in the germline V gene. The CDR3: CASRQGLDYGYTF. DNA of the CDR3: TGCGCCAGCCGGCAGGGTCTCGACTATGGCTACACCTTC.

A single count supports this clone. The V and J genes are TRBV18 and TRBJ1-6, with a possible D match to TRBD1 (5 bases). This CDR3 spans 15 amino acids. In germline, CDR1 is KGHSH, CDR2 LQKENI. V gave up 5 bases and J gave up 8 bases, with 16 bases separating them. The CDR3 spells CASSDTGTNYSPLHF. The CDR3 DNA follows: TGTGCCAGCTCAGATACCGGGACCAATTATTCACCCCTCCACTTT. The full variable domain, rest sourced from reference TRBV18 and TRBJ1-6, is NAGVMQNPRHLVRRRGQEARLRCSPMKGHSHVYWYRQLPEEGLKFMVYLQKENIIDESGMPKERFSAEFPKEGPSILRIQQVVRGDSAAYFCASSDTGTNYSPLHFGNGTRLTVT.

The CDR3 reads CSASGGYEQYF. The CDR3 region has the DNA TGCAGTGCTAGCGGTGGCTACGAGCAGTACTTC. The chain combines TRBV20-1 with TRBJ2-7; no definite D call. The CDR3 runs 11 residues. Germline V CDR1 and CDR2: DFQATT, SNEGSKA (reference sequence). The V gene lost 3 bases and the J gene lost 3 bases, with 6 bases spanning the gap.

The rearrangement uses TRBV7-8 and TRBJ1-1; D is ambiguous. The CDR3 is 13 amino acids. Trimming removed 1 base at V and 5 bases at J, with 8 bases between. Germline values: CDR1 SGHVS, CDR2 FQNEAQ. The CDR3 DNA follows: TGTGCCAGCAGCTTAGGAGGCGTTACTGAAGCTTTCTTT. It translates to CASSLGGVTEAFF.

The J gene is TRBJ1-1, the V gene TRBV9; D is undetermined. The CDR3 is made up of 14 amino acids. Trimming left V 0 bases short and J 5 bases short, with 11 bases between. Germline assignment: CDR1 SGDLS and CDR2 YYNGEE. The CDR3 nucleotides are TGTGCCAGCAGCGTAGTAGGGCTCCCTACTGAAGCTTTCTTT. It codes for CASSVVGLPTEAFF.

The rearrangement uses TRBV23-1 and TRBJ1-2; D is perhaps TRBD1 (5 bases). TRBV23-1 is annotated as an ORF whose role is uncertain. The CDR3 length is 16 residues. Trimming removed 4 bases from V and 2 bases from J, with 17 bases in between. CDR3 DNA: TGCGCCAGCAGTCCTTGGGGAGGGGAGTCCAACTATGGCTACACCTTC. Translation: CASSPWGGESNYGYTF.

The chain joins TRBV14 to TRBJ2-1; D gene unclear. CDR3 length: 16 residues. Germline CDR1 and CDR2: SGHDN and FVKESK. V was cut by 0 bases and J by 0 bases, with 9 bases left in between. DNA for the CDR3: TGTGCCAGCAGCCAAGACGCGTATAGCTCCTACAATGAGCAGTTCTTC. It is translated as CASSQDAYSSYNEQFF.

The J gene is TRBJ1-1, the V gene TRBV29-1; the D is unclear. The germline V gene has CDR1 SQVTM and CDR2 ANQGSEA. This CDR3 is 12 amino acids long. CDR3 amino acids: CIVEFMQGEAFF. In nucleotides, the CDR3 is TGCATCGTAGAATTTATGCAAGGTGAAGCTTTCTTT.

This rearrangement joins TRBV7-7 to TRBJ2-5, with TRBD2 matching over 11 bases. This CDR3 is built from 16 residues. V was pared by 3 bases and J by 5 bases, with 8 bases of the junction left unmatched. Germline CDR1 SSHAT, CDR2 FNYEAQ (reference sequence). CDR3: CASSFSLAGGKETQYF. The CDR3 nucleotides are TGTGCCAGCAGCTTCTCCTTAGCGGGGGGGAAGGAGACCCAGTACTTC.

V usage is TRBV27 and J usage is TRBJ2-1, with no clear D. CDR1 MNHEY and CDR2 SMNVEV come from the germline V gene (reference sequence). Trimming shortened V by 0 bases and J by 10 bases, and 7 bases separated the two germline ends. The CDR3 covers 12 residues. The CDR3 here is CASSLSPGEQFF. For the CDR3, the DNA is TGTGCCAGCAGTTTATCCCCCGGAGAGCAGTTCTTC.

The gene calls are TRBV13 and TRBJ2-5, with no clear D. This CDR3 has 14 amino acids. The V end lost 1 base, the J end lost 4 bases, and 10 bases lay between the germline ends. Germline V gene sequence: CDR1 PRHDT, CDR2 FYEKMQ (reference sequence). In DNA form, the CDR3 reads TGTGCCAGCAGCTTAGCCCCACAGAGAGAGACCCAGTACTTC. This codes for CASSLAPQRETQYF.

The rearrangement links TRBV5-8 to TRBJ2-5; 8 bases fit TRBD1. The CDR3 consists of 15 residues. Germline V gene sequence: CDR1 SGHTS, CDR2 YDEGEE. The junction had 9 bases not matched to a gene; V was cut back by 3 bases and J by 5 bases. CDR3 sequence: CASSSRTGLRETQYF. The DNA for the CDR3 is TGTGCCAGCAGCTCCAGGACAGGGCTCAGGGAGACCCAGTACTTC.

This chain links TRBV4-3 with TRBJ1-2; no reliable D call. CDR1 LGHNA and CDR2 YSLEER come from the germline V gene. The CDR3 runs 15 residues. V lost 0 bases and J lost 5, with 13 bases in between. CDR3 sequence reads: CASSQDRSRWYGYTF. The CDR3, as DNA: TGCGCCAGCAGCCAAGATCGCTCCAGGTGGTATGGCTACACCTTC.

The chain links TRBV6-1 to TRBJ1-1; TRBD1 aligns across 9 bases. This CDR3 comprises 15 residues. V was clipped by 7 bases and J by 6 bases; unmatched bases: 12. Germline V gene lookup returns CDR1 MNHNS and CDR2 SASEGT. The CDR3 coding sequence is TGTGCCAGCAAGGCCGGGACAGGGTCAATCCCTGAAGCTTTCTTT. As protein: CASKAGTGSIPEAFF.

The chain carries TRBV5-8 and TRBJ2-3, with D possibly being TRBD2 (5 bases). V was clipped by 3 bases and J by 2 bases, with 16 bases between them. The CDR3 consists of 16 residues. Germline values: CDR1 SGHTS, CDR2 YDEGEE. DNA of the CDR3: TGTGCCAGCAGCTATGGAGGACTTCCAATCACAGATACGCAGTATTTT. Protein product: CASSYGGLPITDTQYF. The full variable domain, rest sourced from reference TRBV5-8 and TRBJ2-3, is EAGVTQSPTHLIKTRGQQATLRCSPISGHTSVYWYQQALGLGLQFLLWYDEGEERNRGNFPPRFSGRQFPNYSSELNVNALELEDSALYLCASSYGGLPITDTQYFGPGTRLTVL.

The genes are TRBV10-3 and TRBJ1-1; maybe TRBD1 (6 bases). This CDR3 is 14 amino acids long. V lost 4 bases, J lost 6 bases, and 15 bases lay in between. Germline V gives CDR1 ENHRY, CDR2 SYGVKD. CDR3 coding DNA: TGTGCCATCAGTGCAGAACAGGGAAGGGCTGAAGCTTTCTTT. Its translation: CAISAEQGRAEAFF.

The rearrangement joins TRBV11-2 to TRBJ2-5, with TRBD2 as a possible D gene (6 bases). The germline V gene has CDR1 SGHAT and CDR2 FQNNGV. Trimming shortened V by 4 bases and J by 1 base, and 16 bases separated the two germline ends. The CDR3 covers 16 residues. CDR3 residues: CASSSGVGVGQETQYF. In DNA form, the CDR3 reads TGTGCCAGCAGCTCGGGGGTGGGGGTTGGCCAAGAGACCCAGTACTTC.

The chain has TRBV10-1 and TRBJ2-7, with D possibly being TRBD1 or TRBD2 (5 bases each). The CDR3 is 14 amino acids. The ends were cut back, 4 bases at V and 4 bases at J, with 14 bases in the middle. CDR1 WNHNN and CDR2 SYGVQD come from the germline V gene (reference sequence). CDR3 nucleotides: TGCGCCAGCAGTGGGTCTCAGGGAGAGTACGAGCAGTACTTC. This gives the protein CASSGSQGEYEQYF.

The rearrangement uses TRBV5-1 and TRBJ2-7, with 13 bases fitting TRBD2. CDR1 SGHRS and CDR2 YFSETQ come from the germline V gene. The length of the CDR3 is 16 residues. The J segment lost 6 bases and the V segment lost 4 bases, leaving 10 bases of the junction unmatched. The CDR3, as DNA: TGCGCCAGCAGCCTGGGTACCCGGACTAGCGGGAGCGAGCAGTACTTC. Translation gives CASSLGTRTSGSEQYF.

The V call is TRBV4-1, the J call TRBJ2-3, with D possibly TRBD2 on 5 matching bases. The CDR3 totals 16 residues. The V end lost 3 bases, the J end lost 2 bases, and 15 bases lay between the germline ends. In germline, CDR1 is MGHRA, CDR2 YSYEKL. The CDR3 DNA reads as TGCGCCAGCAGCCAGGCCCGACGGACTTTCACAGATACGCAGTATTTT. This gives the protein CASSQARRTFTDTQYF.